This T cell receptor (beta chain) was sequenced during a study of T-cell memory formation after mild COVID-19. Study context: TCR clusters were largely donor specific.

This clonotype showed up many times. The antigen is not known. Notes on the study in general: Several responding clones turned up in pre-infection memory, indicating that cross-reactive memory may have taken part.

5'RACE primed from the constant segment yielded TCR alpha and TCR beta cDNA libraries bearing sample barcodes and UMIs. TCRdb re-derived calls from the 5' RACE reads in MiXCR, one entry per CDR3 protein. The sample lists hundreds of thousands of distinct CDR3 sequences; around a quarter were seen once. Germline CDR1 and CDR2: MGHRA and YSYEKL. Trimming pared 0 bases from V and 2 bases from J, leaving 4 bases between. This CDR3 contains 13 residues. The sample comprised PBMCs or a T cell subset sorted from them (not recorded which). The clonotype was recovered from an adult woman who had mild COVID-19 (a few samples of this study predate the infection). Cell type and time point are not known. The chain has TRBV4-1 and TRBJ2-5; D call uncertain. CDR3 sequence: CASSQERQETQYF. The DNA for the CDR3 is TGCGCCAGCAGCCAAGAGCGACAAGAGACCCAGTACTTC.